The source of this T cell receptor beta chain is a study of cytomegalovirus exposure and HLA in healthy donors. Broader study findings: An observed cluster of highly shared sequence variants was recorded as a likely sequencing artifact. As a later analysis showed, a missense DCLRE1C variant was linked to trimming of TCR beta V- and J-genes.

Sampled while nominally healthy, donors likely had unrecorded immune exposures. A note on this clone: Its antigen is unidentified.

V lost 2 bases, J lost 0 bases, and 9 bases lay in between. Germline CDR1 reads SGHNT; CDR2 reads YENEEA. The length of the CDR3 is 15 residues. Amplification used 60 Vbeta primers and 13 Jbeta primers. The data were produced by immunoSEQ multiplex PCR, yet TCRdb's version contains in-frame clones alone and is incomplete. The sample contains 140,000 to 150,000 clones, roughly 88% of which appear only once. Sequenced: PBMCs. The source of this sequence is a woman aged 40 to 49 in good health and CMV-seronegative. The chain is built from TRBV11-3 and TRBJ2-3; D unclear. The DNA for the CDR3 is TGTGCCAGCAGCTTATTAGCTCCTAGCACAGATACGCAGTATTTT. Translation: CASSLLAPSTDTQYF.